This note documents a single T cell receptor beta chain sequence. Its antigen is not known. This specimen belongs to a study of cytomegalovirus exposure and HLA in healthy donors. Study in general: The 130 or so validation repertoires, a later analysis reported, used the same platform as the 550 to 700 repertoires from the first cohort.

Per germline, CDR1 SEHNR and CDR2 FQNEAQ (reference sequence). The CDR3 is 16 residues long. V dropped 1 base and J dropped 9 bases, with 19 bases sitting between them. The method was immunoSEQ multiplex PCR; TCRdb's version includes in-frame clones alone and lacks a portion of them. This sample has around 200,000 clones; around nine tenths occur once, and the top ten carry 2.9%. Study conclusions and caveats: Specific recognition of CMV antigens was confirmed in vitro for three chains (all CMV-associated).

This sequence was found in a woman under 30 in good health and CMV-seronegative. The V and J genes are TRBV7-9 and TRBJ2-1; perhaps TRBD2 as D (7 bases). Sequenced material: PBMCs. The CDR3 spells CASSLGGGFRASEQFF. In DNA, the CDR3 is TGTGCCAGCAGCTTAGGGGGGGGCTTCCGTGCGAGTGAGCAGTTCTTC.